This TCR beta chain was recorded in a study of blood T cell repertoires in COVID-19. About the study: The United States, Italy and Spain were the sources of the acute and convalescent COVID-19 samples. Nucleic acid was either cDNA or gDNA, and it came from T cells, B-cell-depleted T cells, or PBMCs.

Authors' methods: Nucleated cell counts were estimated from reference gene primer amplification. Generated by immunoSEQ multiplex PCR, the TCRdb table keeps only in-frame clones and is missing some. V, J and clone size derive from that table, while D and trimming were established from the DNA sequence. The sample holds about 97,000 clones, more than 70% seen once. Germline loops: CDR1 SQVTM, CDR2 ANQGSEA. Trimming took off 2 bases at V and 6 bases at J, with 10 bases between the two ends. CDR3 length: 12 residues. This sequence originates from a human donor in a cohort sampled during active COVID-19. Sequencing used peripheral blood. The chain uses TRBV29-1 and TRBJ1-1, with D perhaps matching TRBD1 (6 bases). This CDR3 is CSVEPTGAEAFF. CDR3 sequence (DNA): TGCAGCGTTGAACCGACAGGAGCTGAAGCTTTCTTT.